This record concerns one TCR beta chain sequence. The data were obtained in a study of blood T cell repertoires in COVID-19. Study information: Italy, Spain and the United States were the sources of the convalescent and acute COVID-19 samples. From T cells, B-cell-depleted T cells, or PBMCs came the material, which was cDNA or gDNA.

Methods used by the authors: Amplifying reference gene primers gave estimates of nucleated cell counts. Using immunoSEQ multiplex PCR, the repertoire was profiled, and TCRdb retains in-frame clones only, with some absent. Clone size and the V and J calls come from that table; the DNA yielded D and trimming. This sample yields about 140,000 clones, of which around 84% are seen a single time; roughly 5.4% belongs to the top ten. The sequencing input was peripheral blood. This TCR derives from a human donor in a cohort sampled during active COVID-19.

The CDR3 DNA sequence: TGTGCCAGCAGCTCTCCATCCGGGACTAGCGGGAGGCGGGAGACCCAGTACTTC. Residues: CASSSPSGTSGRRETQYF. The chain joins TRBV7-9 to TRBJ2-5; TRBD2 agrees at 15 bases. Germline V CDR1 and CDR2: SEHNR, FQNEAQ (reference sequence). The ends lost 4 bases at V and 5 bases at J; junction bases unmatched: 11. The CDR3 runs to 18 residues.